This is a list of T cell receptor beta chains from one sample in a study of shared clonotypes between healthy human individuals. Sequencing used immunoSEQ multiplex PCR; TCRdb keeps in-frame clones, though not all of them. The table shows more than 2 million clones, with 85% to 95% occurring only once. Sample: naive CD4+ T cells sorted from blood. Every receptor here comes from a young man in good health. Both conserved end residues are part of each CDR3. D genes are given only for firm matches. Only part of the rows carry a size: once, few, many, or a class if the clone is expanded.

TRBJ1-1	TRBD1	NA	TRBV5-6	TGTGCCAGCAGCCCTACCGGGACAGGGGGCCGGGGAGCTTTCTTT	CASSPTGTGGRGAFF
TRBJ2-4	TRBD1	NA	TRBV6-6	TGTGCCGGGGGGACAGGGGGAACCAAAAACATTCAGTACTTC	CAGGTGGTKNIQYF
TRBJ1-5	NA	NA	TRBV18	TGTGCCAGCTCACCACCGGGGGCCCCCAATCAGCCCCAGCATTTT	CASSPPGAPNQPQHF
TRBJ1-2	NA	NA	TRBV19	TGTGCCAGTAGTATTAGCGGTTATGGCTACACCTTC	CASSISGYGYTF
TRBJ2-7	NA	NA	TRBV7-6	TGTGCCAGCAGCTTAGTACAGGACTACGAGCAGTACTTC	CASSLVQDYEQYF
TRBJ1-1	NA	NA	TRBV30	TGTGCCTGGAGCCGGGACGGGAACACTGAAGCTTTCTTT	CAWSRDGNTEAFF
TRBJ2-5	NA	NA	TRBV6-1	TGTGCCAGCACCGGGGACATACTCCAAGAGACCCAGTACTTC	CASTGDILQETQYF
TRBJ1-5	NA	NA	TRBV28	TGTGCCAGCAGCCGGGCTCCGGGGTATTATCAGCCCCAGCATTTT	CASSRAPGYYQPQHF
TRBJ2-1	TRBD1	once	TRBV4-1	TGCGCCAGCAGCCCCCCGGACAGGGACAATGAGCAGTTCTTC	CASSPPDRDNEQFF
TRBJ2-7	TRBD1	few	TRBV5-4	TGTGCCAGCAGCATCGGACAGGGGGCATACGAGCAGTACTTC	CASSIGQGAYEQYF
TRBJ1-5	NA	NA	TRBV7-2	TGTGCCAGCAGCTTCGTCTCCTATAGCAATCAGCCCCAGCATTTT	CASSFVSYSNQPQHF
TRBJ2-5	NA	NA	TRBV10-3	TGTGCCATCAGTGAGTGGGCAAACGAAGAGACCCAGTACTTC	CAISEWANEETQYF